The entry that follows covers one TCR beta chain sequence. At one boundary the junction diverges from the germline segment, which might be a read error. This entry comes from a study of blood T cell repertoires in COVID-19. As for the study in general: There were acute and convalescent COVID-19 samples, and they came from the United States, Italy and Spain. From T cells, B-cell-depleted T cells, or PBMCs came the material, which was cDNA or gDNA.

The table came from immunoSEQ multiplex PCR; TCRdb's copy has only in-frame clones and leaves some out. The profile shows approximately 67,000 clones, roughly 90% of them singletons. The CDR3 consists of 15 residues. Germline CDR1 is MDHEN and CDR2 is SYDVKM. The sample was peripheral blood. The TCR was taken from a woman aged 60 to 75 with active COVID-19. The chain combines TRBV28 with TRBJ1-1, with 7 bases identical to TRBD1. The CDR3, as DNA: TGTGCCAGCAGTAGACGACAGGGCCGTCGGTTGGGAACATCCTTT. Its protein product is CASSRRQGRRLGTSF.